A single sample gave rise to the 2 T cell receptor beta chains below, sequenced in a study of identical twins. From the 5' RACE reads, TCRdb called clonotypes with MiXCR, one entry per CDR3 protein. Counted here are 400,000 to 600,000 distinct CDR3 sequences, about 22% occurring once; the ten biggest clones make up approximately 0.49%. These same records also appear under a second study, on yellow fever vaccine responses in identical twins.

Sequenced input: CD4+ T cells sorted from blood. The receptors were gathered from a young woman in good health.

J is TRBJ2-7 and V is TRBV27, with D perhaps assigned TRBD1 or TRBD2 (6 bases each). This CDR3 comprises 14 residues. Germline CDR1 is MNHEY and CDR2 is SMNVEV (reference sequence). Trimming cost V 4 bases and J 9 bases, with 19 bases left between them. The CDR3 region has the DNA TGTGCCAGCAGTTCAAATTACGGGGGCGCAGGGCAGTACTTC. Its protein is CASSSNYGGAGQYF.

The rearrangement uses TRBV12-3 or TRBV12-4 and TRBJ1-2, with D uncertain. The CDR3 contains 15 residues. V was clipped by 2 bases and J by 4 bases, with 14 bases between them. CDR3 amino acids: CASSLLNPGVYGYTF. The DNA for the CDR3 is TGTGCCAGCAGTTTATTGAACCCAGGAGTCTATGGCTACACCTTC.